The 7 T cell receptor beta chains below come from one sample, sequenced in a study of OX40 agonist ivuxolimab in advanced cancers. Clones were sequenced by immunoSEQ multiplex PCR, and TCRdb holds only the in-frame ones, with some missing. The sample gives about 49,000 clones, approximately 81% of which show up once; 20% is in the top ten. The sample here was CD4+ or CD8+ T cells sorted from blood, taken in a trial of the OX40 agonist ivuxolimab. These receptors all come from an adult with an advanced solid tumor such as melanoma, head and neck, liver or kidney cancer.

The V call is TRBV14, the J call TRBJ2-1, with no clear D. Deletions cut 1 base from V and 0 bases from J, with 7 bases between. Germline V gene sequence: CDR1 SGHDN, CDR2 FVKESK. The CDR3 has 15 residues. In nucleotides, the CDR3 is TGTGCCAGCAGCCAAGTGGAGATCTCCTACAATGAGCAGTTCTTC. This gives the protein CASSQVEISYNEQFF.

J is TRBJ1-4 and V is TRBV27; D might be TRBD1 (5 bases). Deletions cut 6 bases from V and 2 bases from J, with 10 bases between. This CDR3 comprises 14 residues. Germline CDR1 and CDR2: MNHEY and SMNVEV (reference sequence). CDR3 DNA: TGTGCCAGCAGGGGGGACCCGACTAATGAAAAACTGTTTTTT. Protein sequence: CASRGDPTNEKLFF.

The J gene is TRBJ2-5, the V gene TRBV7-6; TRBD1 might be the D (6 bases). CDR1 is SGHVS, CDR2 FNYEAQ, per germline. Trimming pared 1 base from V and 14 bases from J, leaving 20 bases between. CDR3 size: 14 residues. This CDR3 is CASSLGTGTYASYF. DNA of the CDR3: TGTGCCAGCAGCTTAGGTACAGGGACCTACGCTTCCTACTTC. The full variable domain, completed using reference TRBV7-6 and TRBJ2-5, is GAGVSQSPRYKVTKRGQDVALRCDPISGHVSLYWYRQALGQGPEFLTYFNYEAQQDKSGLPNDRFSAERPEGSISTLTIQRTEQRDSAMYRCASSLGTGTYASYFGPGTRLLVL.

The CDR3 region is CASSEGGTGELFF. CDR3 DNA: TGCGCCAGCAGTGAGGGTGGGACGGGGGAGCTGTTTTTT. The chain carries TRBV10-1 and TRBJ2-2; D is possibly TRBD1 or TRBD2 (5 bases each). CDR3 length: 13 residues. The V gene lost 2 bases and the J gene lost 8 bases, with 9 bases spanning the gap. The V gene's germline CDR1 is WNHNN and CDR2 SYGVQD (reference sequence).

The chain couples TRBV27 to TRBJ2-3, with 9 bases identical to TRBD2. CDR3 length: 15 residues. CDR1 and CDR2 from the germline V gene are MNHEY and SMNVEV (reference sequence). J gave up 5 bases and V 2 bases, and 5 bases lay outside the gene matches. For the CDR3, the DNA is TGTGCCAGCAGTTTAAGGGGGCGGGGGGGAGATACGCAGTATTTT. This gives the protein CASSLRGRGGDTQYF.

The V gene is TRBV7-6, the J gene TRBJ2-7, with D perhaps matching TRBD2 (7 bases). The CDR3 covers 15 residues. Germline V gene sequence: CDR1 SGHVS, CDR2 FNYEAQ. Trimming removed 5 bases at V and 3 bases at J, with 17 bases between. CDR3 amino acids: CASSPLGGGLYEQYF. The CDR3 nucleotides read TGTGCCAGCAGCCCCCTGGGGGGGGGCCTCTACGAGCAGTACTTC.

This chain connects TRBV18 to TRBJ2-1; possibly TRBD2 for D (5 bases). The CDR3 is 16 residues long. Trimming stripped 2 bases from V and 8 bases from J, with 19 bases between. Germline V gene sequence: CDR1 KGHSH, CDR2 LQKENI. The CDR3 sequence: CASSPTSGSERDEQFF. DNA for the CDR3: TGTGCCAGCTCACCAACGAGCGGTTCGGAGAGGGATGAGCAGTTCTTC.